The count of the clone carrying this T cell receptor (beta chain) is one. Its antigen is unidentified. The junction does not match germline at one end; this may be a read error. TCRdb keeps only in-frame clones here, not all; method: immunoSEQ multiplex PCR. The sample records 200,000 or so clones, around 93% being singletons. The CDR3 spans 13 residues. CDR1 is SSHAT, CDR2 FNYEAQ, per germline (reference sequence). This sample stems from a study of T cell responses to AZD1222 COVID-19 vaccine. Overall study results and limits: White British people made up most donors, females outnumbered males, and clonal diversity was possibly underestimated. In the spike-specific TCR repertoire, nearly half reportedly target unmutated variant regions. The repertoires were collected only after the peak T cell response. Baseline serostatus was positive in only a handful of AZD1222 recipients.

The chain combines TRBV7-7 with TRBJ2-5, with 7 positions matching TRBD2. The material sequenced was peripheral blood, taken on day 0 of AZD1222 vaccination. The source is an adult in good health. The CDR3 reads CASSRSREGTQYF. CDR3 DNA: TGTGCTAGCAGCCGGTCGAGGGAGGGGACCCAGTACTTC.